A selection of T cell receptor beta chains follows, all from one sample in a study of OX40 agonist ivuxolimab in advanced cancers. Profiled with immunoSEQ multiplex PCR; TCRdb holds only in-frame clones, not every one. Of about 81,000 clones listed, around 90% are singletons. Sample: CD4+ or CD8+ T cells sorted from blood, taken in a trial of the OX40 agonist ivuxolimab. These receptors were obtained from an adult with an advanced solid tumor such as melanoma, head and neck, liver or kidney cancer. Each CDR3 is given without its conserved first and last residue. The order of the fields is V gene, J gene, CDR3 protein.

TRBV18,TRBJ2-7,ASLRTESSYEQY
TRBV5-1,TRBJ2-7,ASSLEWRAGEQY
TRBV19,TRBJ1-2,ASSIVTFQGYGYT
TRBV6-6,TRBJ1-5,ASSYASNPSNQPQH
TRBV18,TRBJ2-3,ASSPAEVVGYLGDTQY
TRBV10-3,TRBJ1-2,ATTRDSNYGYT
TRBV14,TRBJ1-2,ASSQYRGPNYGYT
TRBV18,TRBJ2-1,ASSRPGQAYNEQF
TRBV19,TRBJ1-5,ASSTSSYPRNQPQH
TRBV25-1,TRBJ1-5,ASITLGGENQPQH
TRBV2,TRBJ1-5,ASRDSSPYSNQPQH
TRBV18,TRBJ2-7,ASSPEGRGEQY
TRBV18,TRBJ2-2,ASSPQGQGNTGELF
TRBV19,TRBJ2-1,ASSIGGSLLNDEQF
TRBV5-1,TRBJ1-4,ASSLYTGDGEKLF
TRBV5-1,TRBJ2-1,ASSFGGGNEQF
TRBV6-5,TRBJ1-5,ASSYSPGLNNQPQH
TRBV11-2,TRBJ1-3,ASSLPNSGVRGNTIY
TRBV29-1,TRBJ2-5,SALTSGIVAETQY
TRBV5-1,TRBJ1-3,ASSSAGTSGNTIY
TRBV7-2,TRBJ1-2,ASSLRDNYGYT
TRBV14,TRBJ1-1,ASSLDPGSGTEAF
TRBV18,TRBJ1-4,ASRKPGTTNEKLF
TRBV6-1,TRBJ2-2,ASSEKGQTLGGGELF
TRBV7-9,TRBJ1-5,ASSPNVPGPGQPQH
TRBV6-6,TRBJ1-2,ASSSSLPSNYGYT
TRBV9,TRBJ2-7,ASSGRQFTDEQY
TRBV5-4,TRBJ2-1,ASSGAGGSTVGFSYNEQF
TRBV6-6,TRBJ1-2,ASSYKQDSRYGYT
TRBV2,TRBJ1-2,ASSDQGLGGYT
TRBV10-3,TRBJ1-5,AISEFDGENQPQH
TRBV14,TRBJ2-2,ASSQGQTYSAGELF
TRBV19,TRBJ2-5,ASSKGRLETQY
TRBV5-1,TRBJ1-5,ASSLGGLGNQPQH